The 28 T cell receptor beta chains below all came from one sample that was sequenced in a study of blood T cell repertoires in COVID-19. Libraries were prepared by immunoSEQ multiplex PCR; TCRdb keeps only in-frame clonotypes and omits some of them. The repertoire has approximately 100,000 clones, around 92% of them found once; the top ten carry 5% to 6%. Sequencing used peripheral blood. The receptors shown here come from a man over 45 with active COVID-19.

This chain uses TRBV5-4 with TRBJ1-1, with a tentative D call TRBD1 (5 bases). The CDR3 sequence is 14 residues long. Trimming cost V 2 bases and J 2 bases, with 10 bases left between them. Germline assignment: CDR1 SGHNT and CDR2 YYREEE (reference sequence). In nucleotides, the CDR3 is TGTGCCAGCAGCTTCCGGACACCAAACACTGAAGCTTTCTTT. Protein product: CASSFRTPNTEAFF. The variable domain in full, with the rest retrieved from reference TRBV5-4 and TRBJ1-1, is ETGVTQSPTHLIKTRGQQVTLRCSSQSGHNTVSWYQQALGQGPQFIFQYYREEENGRGNFPPRFSGLQFPNYSSELNVNALELDDSALYLCASSFRTPNTEAFFGQGTRLTVV.

In nucleotides, the CDR3 is TGTGCCAGCAGCTTACGGGAGAGAGGCTACACCTTC. Translation: CASSLRERGYTF. The V and J genes are TRBV7-3 and TRBJ1-2; D not resolved. Germline assignment: CDR1 SGHTA and CDR2 FQGTGA. Trimming removed 2 bases at V and 8 bases at J, with 9 bases between. The CDR3 is 12 amino acids.

This chain links TRBV5-4 with TRBJ2-5, with 9 nucleotides matching TRBD1. The CDR3 covers 17 residues. The trim removed 4 bases at V and 5 bases at J, leaving 15 bases unmatched. Germline V CDR1 and CDR2: SGHNT, YYREEE (reference sequence). The CDR3 nucleotides read TGTGCCAGCAGCAGACAGGGGGGGGGAGACCTGAGGGAGACCCAGTACTTC. Its protein is CASSRQGGGDLRETQYF.

The chain uses TRBV5-6 and TRBJ2-1; 12 bases agree with TRBD2. The CDR3 contains 16 residues. CDR1 and CDR2 (germline): SGHDT, YYEEEE. V dropped 2 bases and J dropped 4; count of bases not matched to a gene: 4. Written as DNA, the CDR3 is TGTGCCAGCAGCTTTGACGGGACTAGCGGGTACAATGAGCAGTTCTTC. Translated, it gives CASSFDGTSGYNEQFF.

Details on this clone: Additional DNA sequences in this sample encode the identical CDR3. The chain uses TRBV28 and TRBJ2-5, with TRBD2 identical over 9 bases. From germline, CDR1 is MDHEN and CDR2 SYDVKM. This CDR3 region has 15 residues. V shed 4 bases, J shed 5 bases, and the junction held 8 bases outside the gene matches. The CDR3 protein is CASSSLAGAGETQYF. The DNA for the CDR3 is TGTGCCAGCAGTTCTTTAGCGGGAGCAGGGGAGACCCAGTACTTC.

The genes are TRBV27 and TRBJ2-5; weak D call: TRBD1 (6 bases). The germline V and J ends were trimmed by 6 bases and 1 base, with 27 bases remaining between them. CDR1 and CDR2 (germline): MNHEY, SMNVEV (reference sequence). The CDR3 consists of 19 residues. This CDR3 is CASSRHYFIRGVGQETQYF. Here the CDR3 DNA reads TGTGCCAGCAGCCGACATTATTTTATCAGGGGAGTAGGCCAAGAGACCCAGTACTTC.

The J gene is TRBJ2-7, the V gene TRBV15, with D perhaps matching TRBD1 (5 bases). The CDR3 is 13 amino acids. Germline values: CDR1 LNHNV, CDR2 YYDKDF (reference sequence). V was shortened by 0 bases and J by 6 bases, with 9 bases between the two germline ends. This chain's CDR3 is CATSRDGASEQYF. The CDR3 nucleotides read TGTGCCACCAGCAGAGATGGGGCCAGCGAGCAGTACTTC.

The chain recombines TRBV10-3 with TRBJ1-6; tentative D call: TRBD1 (6 bases). Germline V gives CDR1 ENHRY, CDR2 SYGVKD. The CDR3 has 15 residues. Between the trimmed V and J ends, which lost 2 bases and 5 bases, there was a span of 10 bases. CDR3 DNA: TGTGCCATCAGTGAGGTGACAGGAGATAATTCACCCCTCCACTTT. Protein: CAISEVTGDNSPLHF.

The CDR3 sequence: CASSAPFTGYTDTQYF. CDR3 nucleotides: TGCGCCAGCAGTGCCCCTTTTACAGGTTACACAGATACGCAGTATTTT. V usage is TRBV10-2 and J usage is TRBJ2-3; weak D call: TRBD1 (5 bases). With 4 bases removed from V and 2 bases from J, the gap between germline ends came to 16 bases. CDR3 length: 16 residues. CDR1 and CDR2 (germline): WSHSY, SAAADI.

The rearrangement uses TRBV6-4 and TRBJ2-1; D uncertain. Trimming removed 4 bases from V and 10 bases from J, with 14 bases in between. Germline values: CDR1 MRHNA, CDR2 SNTAGT. The CDR3 has 13 residues. The CDR3 sequence: CASSATAQREQFF. CDR3 in DNA: TGTGCCAGCAGTGCCACGGCCCAGAGGGAGCAGTTCTTC.

V gene TRBV7-2 combines with J gene TRBJ2-5, with TRBD1 as a possible D gene (5 bases). Germline V gene lookup returns CDR1 SGHTA and CDR2 FQGNSA. CDR3 size: 14 residues. V was trimmed by 5 bases and J by 4 bases, leaving 14 bases between them. CDR3 in amino acids: CASSPSYRGETQYF. The DNA for the CDR3 is TGTGCCAGCAGCCCCTCCTATAGGGGAGAGACCCAGTACTTC.

Here the CDR3 DNA reads TGTGCCAGCAACTCCCAGGGGGCCTACACTGAAGCTTTCTTT. Its translation is CASNSQGAYTEAFF. V is TRBV27 and J is TRBJ1-1; TRBD1 aligns across 8 bases. The CDR3 sequence is 14 residues long. V was pared by 7 bases and J by 3 bases, with 7 bases of the junction left unmatched. In germline, CDR1 is MNHEY, CDR2 SMNVEV (reference sequence).

The V and J genes are TRBV4-1 and TRBJ2-3; D unresolved. The ends were cut back, 0 bases at V and 0 bases at J, with 19 bases in the middle. The CDR3 covers 19 residues. Germline V gene sequence: CDR1 MGHRA, CDR2 YSYEKL. CDR3 DNA: TGCGCCAGCAGCCAAGATCCAAGTTCGGCGGATCCGAGCACAGATACGCAGTATTTT. Amino acids: CASSQDPSSADPSTDTQYF.

This sequence joins TRBV19 and TRBJ2-7; possible D gene TRBD1, 6 bases. With 9 bases removed from V and 5 bases from J, the gap between germline ends came to 14 bases. CDR3 size: 12 residues. Germline lookup yields CDR1 LNHDA and CDR2 SQIVND (reference sequence). The CDR3 nucleotides are TGTGCCAGCACAGGGACGGGAAACGAGCAGTACTTC. This sequence encodes CASTGTGNEQYF.

The CDR3 spells CASSPSSAGARGYTF. CDR3 coding DNA: TGTGCCAGTAGTCCTTCCTCGGCAGGGGCCCGTGGCTACACCTTC. V gene TRBV19 combines with J gene TRBJ1-2; TRBD1 might be the D (6 bases). The V and J ends lost 5 bases and 7 bases respectively, with 20 bases between them. Per germline, CDR1 LNHDA and CDR2 SQIVND (reference sequence). The CDR3 runs to 15 residues.

This chain connects TRBV4-2 to TRBJ2-3, with TRBD2 matching 11 bases. V shed 0 bases and J 6 bases; nucleotides not matched to a gene: 11. The CDR3 runs 18 residues. Germline assignment: CDR1 LGHNA and CDR2 YNFKEQ. CDR3 sequence reads: CASSQDRVSGRALDTQYF. The CDR3, as DNA: TGTGCCAGCAGCCAAGATCGGGTTAGCGGGAGGGCCCTGGATACGCAGTATTTT.

This sequence joins TRBV5-4 and TRBJ2-2; perhaps TRBD2 as D (5 bases). Trimming left V 5 bases short and J 0 bases short, with 14 bases between. Germline V gene data show CDR1 as SGHNT and CDR2 as YYREEE (reference sequence). CDR3 length: 16 residues. The CDR3 DNA sequence: TGTGCCAGCAGTCGAACTAGTTCCGCGAACACCGGGGAGCTGTTTTTT. It codes for CASSRTSSANTGELFF. Variable domain in full (rest from reference TRBV5-4 and TRBJ2-2): ETGVTQSPTHLIKTRGQQVTLRCSSQSGHNTVSWYQQALGQGPQFIFQYYREEENGRGNFPPRFSGLQFPNYSSELNVNALELDDSALYLCASSRTSSANTGELFFGEGSRLTVL.

V gene TRBV7-3 combines with J gene TRBJ1-1; 8 bases are a match to TRBD1. Germline V gives CDR1 SGHTA, CDR2 FQGTGA. With V trimmed by 1 base and J by 1 base, 8 bases remained unmatched. The CDR3 contains 17 residues. In DNA form, the CDR3 reads TGTGCCAGCAGCTTAAATGGGCCCGGACAGGGGAACACTGAAGCTTTCTTT. This gives the protein CASSLNGPGQGNTEAFF.

This clone came up once. The V and J genes are TRBV18 and TRBJ1-2; TRBD1 is a possible D gene (5 bases). CDR1 is KGHSH and CDR2 is LQKENI in the germline V gene. Deletions cut 5 bases from V and 5 bases from J, with 12 bases between. The CDR3 length is 13 residues. CDR3: CASSAGVEYGYTF. The CDR3 DNA is TGTGCCAGCTCAGCGGGGGTCGAATATGGCTACACCTTC.

The chain joins TRBV6-5 to TRBJ1-6; 8 positions agree with TRBD1. Germline V gene lookup returns CDR1 MNHEY and CDR2 SVGAGI. The CDR3 contains 14 residues. Trimming cost V 3 bases and J 6 bases; bases outside gene matches: 1. The chain's CDR3 is CASSYGQGNSPLHF. CDR3 DNA: TGTGCCAGCAGTTATGGACAGGGTAATTCACCCCTCCACTTT.

This CDR3 reads CASSYGLADQETQYF. DNA of the CDR3: TGTGCCAGCAGTTACGGACTAGCGGACCAAGAGACCCAGTACTTC. The chain joins TRBV6-2 or TRBV6-3 to TRBJ2-5; 10 nucleotides agree with TRBD2. Germline values: CDR1 MNHEY, CDR2 SVGEGT. The ends lost 2 bases at V and 0 bases at J; junction bases unmatched: 0. The CDR3 consists of 15 residues.

The V gene is TRBV15, the J gene TRBJ2-7; 10 bases match TRBD1. Germline CDR1 LNHNV, CDR2 YYDKDF (reference sequence). The CDR3 has 16 residues. J gave up 5 bases and V 4 bases, and 11 bases lay outside the gene matches. The CDR3 region is CATSTYGTGASHEQYF. The CDR3 DNA is TGTGCCACCAGCACATATGGGACAGGGGCCAGCCACGAGCAGTACTTC.

This clone was detected only a few times. The chain couples TRBV28 to TRBJ1-5; 10 positions match TRBD1. Trimming at V came to 8 bases and at J to 7 bases, leaving 8 bases not matched to a gene. From germline, CDR1 is MDHEN and CDR2 SYDVKM. The CDR3 has 14 residues. The CDR3 protein is CASSRDRGVQPQHF. In nucleotides, the CDR3 is TGTGCCAGCTCCCGGGACAGGGGCGTACAGCCCCAGCATTTT.

The rearrangement joins TRBV6-5 to TRBJ2-1; 7 positions match TRBD2. Germline V gene data show CDR1 as MNHEY and CDR2 as SVGAGI. The CDR3 loop spans 15 amino acids. Trimming at V came to 7 bases and at J to 8 bases, leaving 14 bases not matched to a gene. The CDR3 nucleotides are TGTGCCAGCACTCCCATGGTGGCGGGAGATGATGAGCAGTTCTTC. Translating gives CASTPMVAGDDEQFF.

The chain has TRBV2 and TRBJ1-2, with a possible D match to TRBD1 (6 bases). The ends were cut back, 1 base at V and 7 bases at J, with 16 bases in the middle. The CDR3 has 15 residues. The V gene's germline CDR1 is SNHLY and CDR2 FYNNEI. CDR3 in amino acids: CASSEGGHNRRGYTF. The CDR3 bases are TGTGCCAGCAGTGAAGGGGGGCATAACAGGCGTGGCTACACCTTC.

The chain carries TRBV28 and TRBJ2-1, with a weak D call TRBD2 (5 bases). Germline CDR1 and CDR2: MDHEN and SYDVKM. CDR3 size: 12 residues. The germline V and J ends were trimmed by 7 bases and 8 bases, with 12 bases remaining between them. The CDR3 nucleotides read TGTGCCAGCACCACGACTAAGGATGAGCAGTTCTTC. Encoded protein: CASTTTKDEQFF.

The CDR3 coding sequence is TGTGCCAGCAGCCCCTTTCTAGCGGGAGCCTACAATGAGCAGTTCTTC. This translates into CASSPFLAGAYNEQFF. The chain carries TRBV7-8 and TRBJ2-1, with TRBD2 matching 10 bases. Germline loops: CDR1 SGHVS, CDR2 FQNEAQ. The length of the CDR3 is 16 residues. J gave up 2 bases and V 5 bases, and 6 bases lay outside the gene matches.

V and J are TRBV20-1 and TRBJ1-5, with unresolved D. V lost 3 bases, J lost 0 bases, and 6 bases lay in between. Germline V gene sequence: CDR1 DFQATT, CDR2 SNEGSKA (reference sequence). CDR3 length: 13 residues. CDR3 coding DNA: TGCAGTGCTAGTGAATATAGCAATCAGCCCCAGCATTTT. Its protein is CSASEYSNQPQHF.